One T cell receptor beta chain is described in this entry. This clonotype was observed many times. Its target antigen remains unknown. Within one base of it there is no much larger clone, and no base qualities were kept. The data are from a study of breast tumors, draining lymph nodes, adjacent tissues (dated by TCRdb to the mid-2010s). For the study in its entirety: In breast cancer patients, the study compared the TCR beta repertoires of tumor, adjacent nontumor tissue and axillary lymph nodes. In human breast cancer, the study set out to evaluate how tumor, surrounding tissue and draining lymph node repertoires relate to one another and whether T cells may move between these sites.

This sample was sequenced with an Illumina HiSeq 2000. Multiplex PCR amplification was used to generate the TCR beta chain libraries. High-throughput sequencing was used to analyze the amplified TCR beta chain products. TCRdb redid the processing of the public reads, applying fastp at Q25 and MiXCR, and retained in-frame beta chains. Rows merge per CDR3 protein into single entries with the most common DNA and genes. In all, the sample holds hundreds of thousands of distinct CDR3 sequences, and less than 40% of those were seen once. Roughly 1.5% of the sample lies in the top ten. The research as a whole found: Tumor T-cell repertoires showed less diversity than lymph node repertoires and more diversity than nontumor tissue repertoires, and tumor T-cell repertoires showed preferential V and J gene usage. The conclusion that tumor T cells originate in lymph nodes was framed as consistent with a hypothesis rather than directly demonstrated. The similarity between tumor and nontumor tissue repertoires was significantly greater in luminal-like breast cancer than in basal-like breast cancer. The data were considered consistent with most tumor T cells being derived from the lymph node and subsequently expanding within tumor tissue.

Lymph node samples were obtained from the axillary draining lymph nodes of breast cancer patients. At the junction V is shortened by 4 bases and J by 3 bases, with 17 bases in between. For CDR1 and CDR2, the germline V gene lists KGHDR and SFDVKD. Spanning cysteine to phenylalanine, the CDR3 consists of 16 amino acids. Only the CDR3 portion is preserved as DNA: 48 bases, with reading frame beginning at the first base. The sequenced sample was axillary lymph node tissue. The clonotype comes from a female donor with breast cancer. Some clones in this sample may be carry-over from other donors' samples. The V gene is TRBV24-1 and the J gene is TRBJ2-5; a tentative D match to TRBD1 spans 8 bases. In nucleotide form, the sequence is TGTGCCACCAGTGAGCCCACAGGGGGGGCGGAAGAGACCCAGTACTTC. This yields the protein CATSEPTGGAEETQYF.